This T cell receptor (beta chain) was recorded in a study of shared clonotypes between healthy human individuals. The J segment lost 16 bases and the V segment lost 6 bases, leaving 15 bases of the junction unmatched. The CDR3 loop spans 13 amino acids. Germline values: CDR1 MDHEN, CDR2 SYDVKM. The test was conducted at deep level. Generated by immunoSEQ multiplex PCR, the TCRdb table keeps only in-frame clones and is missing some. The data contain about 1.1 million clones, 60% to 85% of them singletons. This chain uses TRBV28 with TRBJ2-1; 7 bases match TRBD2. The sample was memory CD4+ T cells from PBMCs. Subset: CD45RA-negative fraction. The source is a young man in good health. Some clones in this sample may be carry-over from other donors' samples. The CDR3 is CASSLGGVPVRFF. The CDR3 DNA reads TGTGCCAGCAGCCTGGGGGGGGTCCCTGTAAGATTCTTC.